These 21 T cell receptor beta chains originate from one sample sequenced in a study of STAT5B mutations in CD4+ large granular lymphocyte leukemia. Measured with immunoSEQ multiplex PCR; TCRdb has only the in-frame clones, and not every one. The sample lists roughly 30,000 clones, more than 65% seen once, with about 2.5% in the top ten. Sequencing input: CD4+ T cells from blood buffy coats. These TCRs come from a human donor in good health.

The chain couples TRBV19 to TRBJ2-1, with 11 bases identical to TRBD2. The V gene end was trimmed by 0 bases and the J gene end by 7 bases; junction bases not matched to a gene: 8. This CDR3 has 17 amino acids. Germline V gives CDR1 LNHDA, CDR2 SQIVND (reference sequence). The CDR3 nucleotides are TGTGCCAGTAGTATAGACGTACTAGCGGGAGCTAGAAATGAGCAGTTCTTC. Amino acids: CASSIDVLAGARNEQFF.

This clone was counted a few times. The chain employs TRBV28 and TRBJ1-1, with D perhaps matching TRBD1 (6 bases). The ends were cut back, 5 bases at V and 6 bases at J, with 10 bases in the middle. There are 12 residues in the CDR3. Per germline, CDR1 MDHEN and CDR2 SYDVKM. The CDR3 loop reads CASSPQGSEAFF. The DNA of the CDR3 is TGTGCCAGCAGTCCACAGGGTTCTGAAGCTTTCTTT.

In DNA form, the CDR3 reads TGTGCCAGCAGTGAAGGGACGTTCCTTCGGACAGGGGATCAGCCCCAGCATTTT. It is translated as CASSEGTFLRTGDQPQHF. This sequence joins TRBV6-1 and TRBJ1-5, with TRBD1 identical over 9 bases. The CDR3 runs 18 residues. V lost 1 base to trimming and J lost 5 bases; unmatched junction nucleotides: 12. Germline values: CDR1 MNHNS, CDR2 SASEGT.

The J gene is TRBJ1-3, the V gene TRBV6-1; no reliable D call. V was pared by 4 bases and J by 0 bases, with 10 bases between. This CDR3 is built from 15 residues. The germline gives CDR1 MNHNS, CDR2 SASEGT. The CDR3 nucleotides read TGTGCCAGCAGTGTTTTCGCATCCTCTGGAAACACCATATATTTT. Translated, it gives CASSVFASSGNTIYF.

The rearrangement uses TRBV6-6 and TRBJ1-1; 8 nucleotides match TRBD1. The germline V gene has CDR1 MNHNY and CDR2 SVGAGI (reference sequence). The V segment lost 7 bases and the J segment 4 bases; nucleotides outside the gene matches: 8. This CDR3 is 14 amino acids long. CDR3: CASTPQGAGTEAFF. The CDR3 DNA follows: TGTGCCAGCACGCCGCAGGGGGCCGGCACTGAAGCTTTCTTT.

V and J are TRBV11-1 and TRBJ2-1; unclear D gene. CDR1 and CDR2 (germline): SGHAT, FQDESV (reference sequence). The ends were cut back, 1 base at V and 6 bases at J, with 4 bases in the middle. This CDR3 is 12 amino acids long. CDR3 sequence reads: CASSLVFNEQFF. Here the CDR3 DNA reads TGTGCCAGCAGCTTAGTTTTCAATGAGCAGTTCTTC.

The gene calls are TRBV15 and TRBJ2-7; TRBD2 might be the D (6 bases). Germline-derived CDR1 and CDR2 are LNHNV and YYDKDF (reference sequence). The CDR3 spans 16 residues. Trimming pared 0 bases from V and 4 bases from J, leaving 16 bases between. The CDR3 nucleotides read TGTGCCACCAGCAGAGAAAGGGGTCCGGGGGAATACGAGCAGTACTTC. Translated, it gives CATSRERGPGEYEQYF.

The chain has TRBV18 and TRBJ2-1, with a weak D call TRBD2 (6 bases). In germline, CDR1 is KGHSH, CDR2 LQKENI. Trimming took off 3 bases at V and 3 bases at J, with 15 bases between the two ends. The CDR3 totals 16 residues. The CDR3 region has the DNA TGTGCCAGCTCACCTGGAGGGGCCGGTATCTACAATGAGCAGTTCTTC. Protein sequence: CASSPGGAGIYNEQFF.

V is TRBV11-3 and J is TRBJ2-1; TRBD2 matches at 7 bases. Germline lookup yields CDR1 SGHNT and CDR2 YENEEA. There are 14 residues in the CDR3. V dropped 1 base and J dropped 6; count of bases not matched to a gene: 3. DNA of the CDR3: TGTGCCAGCAGCTTAGCTGGCGGGGGCAATGAGCAGTTCTTC. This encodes CASSLAGGGNEQFF.

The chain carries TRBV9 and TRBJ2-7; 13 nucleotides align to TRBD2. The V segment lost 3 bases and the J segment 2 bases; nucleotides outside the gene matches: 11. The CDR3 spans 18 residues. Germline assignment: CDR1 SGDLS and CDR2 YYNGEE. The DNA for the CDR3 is TGTGCCAGCAGCGCAGGACTAGCGGGAGCCCTTCGTCCCTACGAGCAGTACTTC. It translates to CASSAGLAGALRPYEQYF.

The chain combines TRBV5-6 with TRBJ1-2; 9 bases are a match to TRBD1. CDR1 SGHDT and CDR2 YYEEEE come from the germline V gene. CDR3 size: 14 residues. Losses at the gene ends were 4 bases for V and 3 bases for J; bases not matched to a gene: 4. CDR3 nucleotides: TGTGCCAGCAGCCGCGGGACAGGGTACTATGGCTACACCTTC. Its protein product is CASSRGTGYYGYTF.

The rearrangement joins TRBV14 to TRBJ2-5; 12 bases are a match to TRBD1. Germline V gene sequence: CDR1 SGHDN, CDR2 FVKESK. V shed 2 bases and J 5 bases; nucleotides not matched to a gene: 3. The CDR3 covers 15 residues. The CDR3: CASSQRDRGQETQYF. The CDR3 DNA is TGTGCCAGCAGCCAAAGGGACAGGGGGCAGGAGACCCAGTACTTC.

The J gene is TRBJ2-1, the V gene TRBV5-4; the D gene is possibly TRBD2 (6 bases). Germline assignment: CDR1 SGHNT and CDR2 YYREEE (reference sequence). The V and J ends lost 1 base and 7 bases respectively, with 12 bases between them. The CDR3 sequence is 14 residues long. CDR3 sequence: CASSLPGANNEQFF. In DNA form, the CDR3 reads TGTGCCAGCAGCTTGCCGGGAGCGAATAATGAGCAGTTCTTC. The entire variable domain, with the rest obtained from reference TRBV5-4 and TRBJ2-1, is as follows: ETGVTQSPTHLIKTRGQQVTLRCSSQSGHNTVSWYQQALGQGPQFIFQYYREEENGRGNFPPRFSGLQFPNYSSELNVNALELDDSALYLCASSLPGANNEQFFGPGTRLTVL.

This chain's CDR3 is CASSGTTGELFF. DNA of the CDR3: TGTGCCAGCAGTGGGACCACCGGGGAGCTGTTTTTT. The chain uses TRBV6-4 and TRBJ2-2; no clear D. V was pared by 4 bases and J by 4 bases, with 4 bases between. Germline V CDR1 and CDR2: MRHNA, SNTAGT. This CDR3 spans 12 amino acids.

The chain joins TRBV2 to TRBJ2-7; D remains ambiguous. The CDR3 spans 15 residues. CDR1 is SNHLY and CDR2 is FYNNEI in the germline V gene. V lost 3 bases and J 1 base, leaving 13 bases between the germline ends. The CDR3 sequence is CASSEGHLGSYEQYF. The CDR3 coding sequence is TGTGCCAGCAGTGAGGGTCACCTGGGATCCTACGAGCAGTACTTC.

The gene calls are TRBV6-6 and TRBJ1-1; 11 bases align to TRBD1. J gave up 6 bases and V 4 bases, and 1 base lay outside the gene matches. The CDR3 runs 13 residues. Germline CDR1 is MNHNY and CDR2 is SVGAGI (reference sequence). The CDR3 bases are TGTGCCAGCAGTTTGGACAGGGGGCCTGAAGCTTTCTTT. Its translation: CASSLDRGPEAFF.

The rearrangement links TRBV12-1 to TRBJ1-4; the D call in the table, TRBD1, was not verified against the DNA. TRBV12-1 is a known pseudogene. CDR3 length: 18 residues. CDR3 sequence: CASSLSAGTGVYNEKLFF. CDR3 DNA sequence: TGTGCCAGCAGCCTAAGCGCAGGGACAGGGGTTTACAATGAAAAACTGTTTTTT.

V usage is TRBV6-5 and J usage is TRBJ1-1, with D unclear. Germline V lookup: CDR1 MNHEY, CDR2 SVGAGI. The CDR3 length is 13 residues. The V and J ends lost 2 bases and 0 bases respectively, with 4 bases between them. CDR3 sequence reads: CASSYEVNTEAFF. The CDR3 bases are TGTGCCAGCAGTTACGAGGTGAACACTGAAGCTTTCTTT.

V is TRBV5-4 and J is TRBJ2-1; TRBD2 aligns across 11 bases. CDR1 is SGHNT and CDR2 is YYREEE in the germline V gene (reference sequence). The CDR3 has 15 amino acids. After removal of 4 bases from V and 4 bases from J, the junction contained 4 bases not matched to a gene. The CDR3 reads CASSRTSGGYNEQFF. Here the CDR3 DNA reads TGTGCCAGCAGCCGTACTAGCGGGGGATACAATGAGCAGTTCTTC.

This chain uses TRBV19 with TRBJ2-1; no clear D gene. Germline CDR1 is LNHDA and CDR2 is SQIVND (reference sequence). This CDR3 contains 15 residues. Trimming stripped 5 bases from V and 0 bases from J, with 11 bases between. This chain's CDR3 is CASSPPASSYNEQFF. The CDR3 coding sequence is TGTGCCAGTAGTCCCCCAGCATCCTCCTACAATGAGCAGTTCTTC.

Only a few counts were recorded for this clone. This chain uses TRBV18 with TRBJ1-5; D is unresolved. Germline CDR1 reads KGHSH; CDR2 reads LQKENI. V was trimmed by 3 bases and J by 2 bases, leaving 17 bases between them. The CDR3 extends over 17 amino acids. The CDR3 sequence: CASSPGVQTMGNQPQHF. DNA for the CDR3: TGTGCCAGCTCACCCGGGGTTCAGACGATGGGCAATCAGCCCCAGCATTTT.